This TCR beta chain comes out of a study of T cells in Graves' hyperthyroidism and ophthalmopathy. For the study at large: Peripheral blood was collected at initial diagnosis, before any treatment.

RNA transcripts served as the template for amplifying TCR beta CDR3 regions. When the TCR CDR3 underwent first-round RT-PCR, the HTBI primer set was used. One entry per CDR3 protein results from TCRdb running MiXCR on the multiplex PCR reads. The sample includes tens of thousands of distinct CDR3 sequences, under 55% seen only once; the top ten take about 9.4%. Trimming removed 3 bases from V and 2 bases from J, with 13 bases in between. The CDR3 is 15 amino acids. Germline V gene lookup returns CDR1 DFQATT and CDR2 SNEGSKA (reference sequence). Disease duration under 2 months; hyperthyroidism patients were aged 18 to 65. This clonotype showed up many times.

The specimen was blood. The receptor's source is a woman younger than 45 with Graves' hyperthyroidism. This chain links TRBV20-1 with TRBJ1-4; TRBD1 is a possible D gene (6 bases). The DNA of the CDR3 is TGCAGTGCTAGGCCCCGGGACAAGACTAATGAAAAACTGTTTTTT. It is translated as CSARPRDKTNEKLFF.